A single sample is the source of the 21 T cell receptor beta chains below, sequenced in a study of cytomegalovirus exposure and HLA in healthy donors. The PCR used 60 Vbeta and 13 Jbeta primers. The repertoire was sequenced with immunoSEQ multiplex PCR; TCRdb's copy has only in-frame clones and lacks some. The data contain around 200,000 clones, approximately 79% of them singletons. Sequencing used PBMCs. The receptors were gathered from a man aged 35 to 55 in good health and CMV-seropositive.

The genes are TRBV5-4 and TRBJ2-3, with 10 bases matching TRBD2. The V segment lost 3 bases and the J segment 0 bases; nucleotides outside the gene matches: 4. The germline CDR1 and CDR2 sequences are SGHNT and YYREEE (reference sequence). The CDR3 loop spans 16 amino acids. CDR3 protein: CASSYLAGVSTDTQYF. DNA of the CDR3: TGTGCCAGCAGCTATCTAGCGGGGGTTAGCACAGATACGCAGTATTTT.

The rearrangement uses TRBV7-8 and TRBJ1-2; weak D call: TRBD1 (6 bases). This CDR3 spans 14 amino acids. CDR1 is SGHVS and CDR2 is FQNEAQ in the germline V gene. V was cut by 1 base and J by 2 bases, with 8 bases left in between. CDR3 protein: CASSLDTGNYGYTF. CDR3 in DNA: TGTGCCAGCAGCTTAGACACAGGGAACTATGGCTACACCTTC.

The rearrangement joins TRBV4-2 to TRBJ2-3, with 9 bases identical to TRBD2. This CDR3 region has 17 residues. Trimming took 3 bases from V and 5 from J; bases not matched to a gene: 12. Germline assignment: CDR1 LGHNA and CDR2 YNFKEQ. The CDR3 sequence: CASSQSLLAGGQDTQYF. CDR3 bases: TGTGCCAGCAGCCAGTCCCTCTTGGCGGGGGGGCAAGATACGCAGTATTTT.

The table lists this clone with a count of one. The chain is built from TRBV10-2 and TRBJ2-5; TRBD2 might be the D (5 bases). This CDR3 is 14 amino acids long. Germline V lookup: CDR1 WSHSY, CDR2 SAAADI. Trimming took off 5 bases at V and 2 bases at J, with 12 bases between the two ends. CDR3 sequence (DNA): TGCGCCAGCAGTAGGAGTACGGGGCAAGAGACCCAGTACTTC. Translating gives CASSRSTGQETQYF.

This chain connects TRBV28 to TRBJ2-7, with TRBD1 identical over 7 bases. Germline V gives CDR1 MDHEN, CDR2 SYDVKM. The CDR3 is 15 residues long. J gave up 3 bases and V 5 bases, and 10 bases lay outside the gene matches. The CDR3, as DNA: TGTGCCAGCAGTATAGGGGTAGGGGGCGTCTACGAGCAGTACTTC. Protein product: CASSIGVGGVYEQYF.

The V gene is TRBV10-3, the J gene TRBJ2-3; 8 bases line up with TRBD2. The junction had 11 bases not matched to a gene; V was cut back by 4 bases and J by 5 bases. Germline lookup yields CDR1 ENHRY and CDR2 SYGVKD. The CDR3 is 16 amino acids. The CDR3 sequence is CAISGAAGTSVDTQYF. In nucleotides, the CDR3 is TGTGCCATCAGTGGGGCCGCTGGGACTAGTGTAGATACGCAGTATTTT.

DNA for the CDR3: TGTGCCTGGAGTGGGGAGGGAGGTTTACTAGAAAAACTGTTTTTT. It codes for CAWSGEGGLLEKLFF. V gene TRBV30 combines with J gene TRBJ1-4, with D unclear. The length of the CDR3 is 15 residues. CDR1 is GTSNPN and CDR2 is SVGIG in the germline V gene (reference sequence). Deletions cut 1 base from V and 8 bases from J, with 17 bases between.

This clone turned up a few times. The chain has TRBV7-3 and TRBJ2-5; 9 bases fit TRBD1. Per germline, CDR1 SGHTA and CDR2 FQGTGA. This CDR3 comprises 16 residues. The V segment lost 4 bases and the J segment 5 bases; nucleotides outside the gene matches: 11. The CDR3 region has the DNA TGTGCCAGCAGCTCAGCACAGGGGGCTCGCAGGGAGACCCAGTACTTC. This sequence encodes CASSSAQGARRETQYF.

This sequence joins TRBV5-4 and TRBJ2-5; D is unclear. V shed 0 bases and J shed 5 bases, with 11 bases lying between them. Germline assignment: CDR1 SGHNT and CDR2 YYREEE (reference sequence). The CDR3 is 14 residues long. CDR3 amino acids: CASSLGHAYETQYF. DNA of the CDR3: TGTGCCAGCAGCTTGGGACATGCCTACGAGACCCAGTACTTC.

V gene TRBV25-1 combines with J gene TRBJ2-4, with D perhaps TRBD2 (6 bases). The CDR3 has 15 residues. Trimming left V 4 bases short and J 0 bases short, with 10 bases between. The germline V gene has CDR1 MGHDK and CDR2 SYGVNS. CDR3 loop: CASSGRGLAKNIQYF. The CDR3 bases are TGTGCCAGCAGTGGGAGGGGACTAGCCAAAAACATTCAGTACTTC.

The chain recombines TRBV19 with TRBJ2-1, with TRBD1 matching over 7 bases. Trimming took 2 bases from V and 4 from J; bases not matched to a gene: 2. CDR3 length: 14 amino acids. CDR1 LNHDA and CDR2 SQIVND come from the germline V gene (reference sequence). CDR3 loop: CASSIRGPYNEQFF. CDR3 coding DNA: TGTGCCAGTAGTATAAGGGGGCCATACAATGAGCAGTTCTTC.

The chain employs TRBV28 and TRBJ2-1; 7 nucleotides line up with TRBD1. CDR3 length: 18 residues. Germline V gene data show CDR1 as MDHEN and CDR2 as SYDVKM. Losses at the gene ends were 2 bases for V and 4 bases for J; bases not matched to a gene: 14. Here the CDR3 DNA reads TGTGCCAGCAGTTTACCCCCCTTTACAGGGGTCAGGTACAATGAGCAGTTCTTC. This sequence encodes CASSLPPFTGVRYNEQFF.

The rearrangement uses TRBV9 and TRBJ2-3, with 8 bases that match TRBD2. Per germline, CDR1 SGDLS and CDR2 YYNGEE. V lost 1 base and J lost 5; bases outside the gene matches: 6. CDR3 length equals 15 residues. CDR3 DNA sequence: TGTGCCAGCAGCGTATTTGAGCGGGGGTTAGATACGCAGTATTTT. Encoded protein: CASSVFERGLDTQYF.

J is TRBJ2-7 and V is TRBV4-3; 12 bases agree with TRBD2. This CDR3 has 14 amino acids. V was clipped by 2 bases and J by 7 bases; unmatched bases: 3. The germline V gene has CDR1 LGHNA and CDR2 YSLEER. The CDR3: CASSQQLAGGEQYF. The DNA of the CDR3 is TGCGCCAGCAGCCAACAACTAGCGGGGGGTGAGCAGTACTTC.

This clone was observed a few times. The chain carries TRBV5-4 and TRBJ1-2, with D tentatively TRBD1 (5 bases). With 2 bases removed from V and 2 bases from J, the gap between germline ends came to 16 bases. CDR3 length: 16 amino acids. The germline V gene has CDR1 SGHNT and CDR2 YYREEE (reference sequence). Here the CDR3 reads CASSFAPQTENYGYTF. The CDR3 DNA sequence: TGTGCCAGCAGCTTCGCTCCCCAGACAGAGAACTATGGCTACACCTTC.

This chain connects TRBV4-3 to TRBJ1-2; D remains unclear. CDR1 and CDR2 from the germline V gene are LGHNA and YSLEER. The V gene lost 2 bases and the J gene lost 4 bases, with 8 bases spanning the gap. CDR3 length: 13 residues. CDR3 sequence reads: CASSQSGIYGYTF. CDR3 nucleotides: TGCGCCAGCAGCCAATCGGGAATCTATGGCTACACCTTC.

This chain uses TRBV2 with TRBJ1-3; TRBD1 agrees at 7 bases. Germline CDR1 SNHLY, CDR2 FYNNEI. The CDR3 consists of 16 residues. V was pared by 5 bases and J by 0 bases, with 7 bases of the junction left unmatched. CDR3 bases: TGTGCCAGCAGTTCCCTCCGGACAGGCTCTGGAAACACCATATATTTT. Protein sequence: CASSSLRTGSGNTIYF.

The V gene is TRBV19, the J gene TRBJ1-3; D perhaps matches TRBD1 (5 bases). Between the trimmed V and J ends, which lost 1 base and 8 bases, there was a span of 12 bases. This CDR3 has 14 amino acids. The germline V gene encodes CDR1 LNHDA and CDR2 SQIVND (reference sequence). The CDR3 sequence is CASSIVPRADTIYF. The DNA for the CDR3 is TGTGCCAGTAGTATAGTCCCCAGGGCGGACACCATATATTTT.

The V call is TRBV7-8, the J call TRBJ2-3; TRBD1 matches 7 bases. Germline loops: CDR1 SGHVS, CDR2 FQNEAQ. V lost 5 bases to trimming and J lost 2 bases; unmatched junction nucleotides: 4. The CDR3 is made up of 14 amino acids. DNA of the CDR3: TGTGCCAGCAGCATCGGGACAGTCACAGATACGCAGTATTTT. Its protein product is CASSIGTVTDTQYF.

This clone was seen more than once but under ten times. The chain combines TRBV4-1 with TRBJ2-2; the D gene is possibly TRBD2 (6 bases). V gave up 6 bases and J gave up 6 bases, with 17 bases separating them. Per germline, CDR1 MGHRA and CDR2 YSYEKL. The CDR3 contains 15 residues. The CDR3 protein is CASRPSGGGSGELFF. CDR3 DNA: TGCGCCAGCAGACCTTCCGGGGGTGGTTCCGGGGAGCTGTTTTTT.

The chain couples TRBV15 to TRBJ1-5, with 9 bases lining up with TRBD1. The CDR3 length is 15 residues. In germline, CDR1 is LNHNV, CDR2 YYDKDF (reference sequence). The trim removed 0 bases at V and 6 bases at J, leaving 3 bases unmatched. The CDR3 loop reads CATSREYRGLQPQHF. CDR3 sequence (DNA): TGTGCCACCAGCAGAGAGTACAGGGGGCTTCAGCCCCAGCATTTT.